Each of the 3 T cell receptor beta chains below was sequenced from the same sample in a study of blood T cells in healthy people across ages. The authors ran a second PCR of about 6 to 11 cycles using a sample-barcoded 5' primer and a J-beta primer mix. Via MiXCR, TCRdb re-called the 5' RACE reads, giving one row per CDR3 protein. The sample lists fewer than 900,000 distinct CDR3 sequences; approximately 35% were seen once. The sequenced sample consisted of blood. These TCRs come from a young man in good health.

This clonotype came up many times. The chain joins TRBV7-9 to TRBJ2-1; D is uncertain. The CDR3 loop spans 11 amino acids. Deletions cut 5 bases from V and 5 bases from J, with 4 bases between. CDR1 is SEHNR and CDR2 is FQNEAQ in the germline V gene (reference sequence). The CDR3 reads CASSDNNEQFF. In DNA, the CDR3 is TGTGCCAGCAGCGACAACAATGAGCAGTTCTTC. The whole variable domain, remainder taken from reference TRBV7-9 and TRBJ2-1, is DTGVSQNPRHKITKRGQNVTFRCDPISEHNRLYWYRQTLGQGPEFLTYFQNEAQLEKSRLLSDRFSAERPKGSFSTLEIQRTEQGDSAMYLCASSDNNEQFFGPGTRLTVL.

This rearrangement joins TRBV3-1 to TRBJ1-5; no definite D call. Trimming removed 0 bases from V and 5 bases from J, with 5 bases in between. CDR3 length: 13 residues. Germline CDR1 LGHDT, CDR2 YNNKEL (reference sequence). The CDR3 DNA reads as TGTGCCAGCAGCCAAGACGGCGATCAGCCCCAGCATTTT. As protein: CASSQDGDQPQHF.

There are a few counts of this clonotype. This chain connects TRBV12-3 or TRBV12-4 to TRBJ1-1; no clear D. The CDR3 loop spans 12 amino acids. V shed 9 bases and J shed 8 bases, with 16 bases lying between them. The CDR3 nucleotides are TGTGCCAGTAATCAAGTGGCAGTAGAAGCTTTCTTT. Translation gives CASNQVAVEAFF.